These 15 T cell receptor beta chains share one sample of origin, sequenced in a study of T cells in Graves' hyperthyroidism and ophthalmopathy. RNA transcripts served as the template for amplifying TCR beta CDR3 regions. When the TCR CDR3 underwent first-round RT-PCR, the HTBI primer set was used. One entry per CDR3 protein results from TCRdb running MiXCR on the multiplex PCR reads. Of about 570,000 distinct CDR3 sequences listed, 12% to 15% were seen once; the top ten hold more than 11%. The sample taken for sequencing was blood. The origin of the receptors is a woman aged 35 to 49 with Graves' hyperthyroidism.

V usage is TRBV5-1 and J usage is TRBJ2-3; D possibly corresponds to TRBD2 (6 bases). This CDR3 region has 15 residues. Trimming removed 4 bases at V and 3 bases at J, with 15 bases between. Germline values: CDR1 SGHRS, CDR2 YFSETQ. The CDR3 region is CASSTDYAETDTQYF. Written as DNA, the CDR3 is TGCGCCAGCAGCACGGACTACGCAGAAACAGATACGCAGTATTTT.

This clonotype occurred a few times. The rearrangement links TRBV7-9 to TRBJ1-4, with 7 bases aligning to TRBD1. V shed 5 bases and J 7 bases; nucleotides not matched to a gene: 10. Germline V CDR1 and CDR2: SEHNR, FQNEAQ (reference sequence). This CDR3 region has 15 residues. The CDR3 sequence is CASSAATGPSEKLFF. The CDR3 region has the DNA TGTGCCAGCAGCGCCGCGACAGGGCCCAGTGAAAAACTGTTTTTT. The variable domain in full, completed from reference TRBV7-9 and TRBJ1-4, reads DTGVSQNPRHKITKRGQNVTFRCDPISEHNRLYWYRQTLGQGPEFLTYFQNEAQLEKSRLLSDRFSAERPKGSFSTLEIQRTEQGDSAMYLCASSAATGPSEKLFFGSGTQLSVL.

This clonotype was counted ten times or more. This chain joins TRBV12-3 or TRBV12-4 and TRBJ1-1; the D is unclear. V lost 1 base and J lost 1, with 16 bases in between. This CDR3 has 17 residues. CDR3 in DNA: TGTGCCAGCAGTTTAGGGGGTTGGGGTCAGACGAACACTGAAGCTTTCTTT. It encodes CASSLGGWGQTNTEAFF.

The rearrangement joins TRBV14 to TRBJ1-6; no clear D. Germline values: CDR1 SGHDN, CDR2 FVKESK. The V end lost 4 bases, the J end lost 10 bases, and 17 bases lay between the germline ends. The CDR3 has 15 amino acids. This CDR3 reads CASSPPGIVFSPLHF. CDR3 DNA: TGTGCCAGCAGCCCTCCTGGGATAGTCTTCTCACCCCTCCACTTT.

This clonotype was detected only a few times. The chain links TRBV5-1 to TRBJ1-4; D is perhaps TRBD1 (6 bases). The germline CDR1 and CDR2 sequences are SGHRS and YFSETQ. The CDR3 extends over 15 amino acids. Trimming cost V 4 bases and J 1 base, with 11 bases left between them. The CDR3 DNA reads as TGCGCCAGCAGCAAAACAGGGATAACTAATGAAAAACTGTTTTTT. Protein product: CASSKTGITNEKLFF.

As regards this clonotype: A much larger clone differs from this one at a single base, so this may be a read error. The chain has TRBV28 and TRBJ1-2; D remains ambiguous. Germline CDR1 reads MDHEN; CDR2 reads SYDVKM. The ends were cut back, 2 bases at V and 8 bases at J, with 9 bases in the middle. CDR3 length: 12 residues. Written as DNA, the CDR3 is TGTGCCAGCAGTTTACATGGTCGAGGCTACACCTTC. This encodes CASSLHGRGYTF.

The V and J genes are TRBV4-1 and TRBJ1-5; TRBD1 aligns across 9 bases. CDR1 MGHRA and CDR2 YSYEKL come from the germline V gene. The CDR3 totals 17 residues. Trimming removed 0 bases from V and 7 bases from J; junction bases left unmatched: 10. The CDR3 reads CASSQDGTGKVNQPQHF. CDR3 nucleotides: TGCGCCAGCAGCCAAGATGGGACAGGGAAGGTCAACCAGCCCCAGCATTTT.

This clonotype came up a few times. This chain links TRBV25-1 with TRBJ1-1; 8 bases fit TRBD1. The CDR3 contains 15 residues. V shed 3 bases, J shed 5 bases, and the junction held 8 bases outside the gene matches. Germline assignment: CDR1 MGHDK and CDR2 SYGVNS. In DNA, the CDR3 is TGTGCCAGCAGTGAGAGCGGACAGGGTTGGACTGAAGCTTTCTTT. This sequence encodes CASSESGQGWTEAFF.

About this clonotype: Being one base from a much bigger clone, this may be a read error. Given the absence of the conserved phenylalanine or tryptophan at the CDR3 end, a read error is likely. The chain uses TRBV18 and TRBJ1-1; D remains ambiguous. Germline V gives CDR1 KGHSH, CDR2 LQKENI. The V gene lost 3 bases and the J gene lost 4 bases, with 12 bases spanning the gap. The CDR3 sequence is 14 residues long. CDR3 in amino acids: CASSPDQRTTEAFS. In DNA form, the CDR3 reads TGTGCCAGCTCACCGGACCAACGAACCACTGAAGCTTTCTCT.

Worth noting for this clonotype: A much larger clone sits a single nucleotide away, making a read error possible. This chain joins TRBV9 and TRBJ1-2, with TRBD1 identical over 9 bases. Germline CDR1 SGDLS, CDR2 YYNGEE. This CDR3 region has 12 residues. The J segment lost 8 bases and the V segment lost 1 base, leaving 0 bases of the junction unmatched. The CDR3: CASSVTGGGYTF. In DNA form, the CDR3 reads TGTGCCAGCAGCGTAACAGGGGGCGGCTACACCTTC.

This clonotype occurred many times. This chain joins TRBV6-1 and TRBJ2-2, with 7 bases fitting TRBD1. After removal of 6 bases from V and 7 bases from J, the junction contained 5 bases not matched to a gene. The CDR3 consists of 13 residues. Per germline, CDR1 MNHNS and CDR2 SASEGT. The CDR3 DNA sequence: TGTGCCAGCAGCTCCCGGACAGGCGGGGAGCTGTTTTTT. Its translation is CASSSRTGGELFF.

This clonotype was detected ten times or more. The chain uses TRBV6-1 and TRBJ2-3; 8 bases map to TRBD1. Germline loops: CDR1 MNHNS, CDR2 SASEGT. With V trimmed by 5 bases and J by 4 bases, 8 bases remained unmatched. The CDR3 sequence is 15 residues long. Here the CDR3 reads CASSWTGRRADTQYF. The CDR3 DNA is TGTGCCAGCAGTTGGACAGGGAGAAGGGCAGATACGCAGTATTTT.

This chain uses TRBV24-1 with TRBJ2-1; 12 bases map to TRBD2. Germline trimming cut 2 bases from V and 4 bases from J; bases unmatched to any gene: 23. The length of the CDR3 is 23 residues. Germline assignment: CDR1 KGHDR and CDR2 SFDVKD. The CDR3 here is CATSDYGLKRGASGRARYNEQFF. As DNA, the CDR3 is TGTGCCACCAGTGATTACGGGCTTAAAAGGGGGGCTAGCGGGAGGGCCAGGTACAATGAGCAGTTCTTC.

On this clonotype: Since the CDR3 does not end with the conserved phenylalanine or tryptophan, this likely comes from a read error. This chain's CDR3 is CSAKGWGWDEKLFI. CDR3 bases: TGCAGTGCTAAAGGTTGGGGATGGGATGAAAAACTGTTTATT. The V gene is TRBV20-1, the J gene TRBJ1-4; D remains unclear. V shed 4 bases and J shed 6 bases, with 15 bases lying between them. This CDR3 spans 14 amino acids. CDR1 is DFQATT, CDR2 SNEGSKA, per germline (reference sequence).

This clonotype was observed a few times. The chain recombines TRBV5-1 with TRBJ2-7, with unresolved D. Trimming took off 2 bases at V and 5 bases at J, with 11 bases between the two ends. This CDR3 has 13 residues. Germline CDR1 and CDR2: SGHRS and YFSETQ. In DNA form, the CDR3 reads TGCGCCAGCAGCTTCGGACGAGGCGACGAGCAGTACTTC. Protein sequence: CASSFGRGDEQYF.